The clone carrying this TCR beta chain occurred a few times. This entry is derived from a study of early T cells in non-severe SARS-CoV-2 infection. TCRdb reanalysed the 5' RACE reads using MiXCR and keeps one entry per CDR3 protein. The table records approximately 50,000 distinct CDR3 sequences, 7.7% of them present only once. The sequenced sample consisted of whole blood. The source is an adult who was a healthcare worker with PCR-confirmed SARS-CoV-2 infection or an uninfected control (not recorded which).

The CDR3 DNA sequence: TGTGCCAGCAGCGTAGATGGAGGGCGGAACACTGAAGCTTTCTTT. The encoded protein is CASSVDGGRNTEAFF. This chain links TRBV9 with TRBJ1-1; D call uncertain. V lost 0 bases and J 1 base, leaving 10 bases between the germline ends. The CDR3 extends over 15 amino acids. Germline values: CDR1 SGDLS, CDR2 YYNGEE.